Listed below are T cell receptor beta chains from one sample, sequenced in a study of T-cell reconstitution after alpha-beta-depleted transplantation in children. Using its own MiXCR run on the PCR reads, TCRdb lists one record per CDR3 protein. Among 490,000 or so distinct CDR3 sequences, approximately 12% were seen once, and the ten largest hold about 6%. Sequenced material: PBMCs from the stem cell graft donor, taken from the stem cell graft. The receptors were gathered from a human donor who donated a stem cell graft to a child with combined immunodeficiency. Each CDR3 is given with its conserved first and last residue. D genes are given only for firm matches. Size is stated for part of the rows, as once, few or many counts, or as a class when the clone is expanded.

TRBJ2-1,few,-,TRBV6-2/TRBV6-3,TGTGCCAGCACCTCGTGGGGGAGCGTTTACAATGAGCAGTTCTTC,CASTSWGSVYNEQFF
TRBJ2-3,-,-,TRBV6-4,TGTGCCAGCAGTGACTCGAAGCCCGGGACTAGCACAGATACGCAGTATTTT,CASSDSKPGTSTDTQYF
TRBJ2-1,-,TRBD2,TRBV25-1,TGTGCCAGCGGGGGGGAGGGCCACAATGAGCAGTTCTTC,CASGGEGHNEQFF
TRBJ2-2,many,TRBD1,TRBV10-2,TGCGCCAGCAGGACGGGACAGGGTAACACCGGGGAGCTGTTTTTT,CASRTGQGNTGELFF
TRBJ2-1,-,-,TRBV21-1,TGTGCCAGCAGCAACGGGGGAGGTGTAGCGGGGAGCTCCTACAATGAGCAGTTCTTC,CASSNGGGVAGSSYNEQFF
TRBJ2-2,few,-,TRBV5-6,TGTGCCAGCAGCTTGAGTATATGGTCGAACACCGGGGAGCTGTTTTTT,CASSLSIWSNTGELFF
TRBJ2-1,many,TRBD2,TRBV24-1,TGTGCCACCAGTGATGGACTAGCCTACAATGAGCAGTTCTTC,CATSDGLAYNEQFF
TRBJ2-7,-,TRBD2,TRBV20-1,TGCAGTGCCAGGTCCGCCAGCGGGGGGGCCTACGAGCAGTACTTC,CSARSASGGAYEQYF
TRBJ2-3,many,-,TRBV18,TGTGCCAGCAGCCCCGACACAGATACGCAGTATTTT,CASSPDTDTQYF
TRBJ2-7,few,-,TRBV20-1,TGCAGTGCTAGAGACGCCCGGGCCCGCGCGTCCGAGCAGTACTTC,CSARDARARASEQYF
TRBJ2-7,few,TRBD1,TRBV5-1,TGCGCCAGCAGCTTCGCATGGGGGGACAGGGGCTACGAGCAGTACTTC,CASSFAWGDRGYEQYF
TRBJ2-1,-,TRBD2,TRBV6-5,TGTGCCAGCAGTTACAGCGGGAGGATCTATGAGCAGTTCTTC,CASSYSGRIYEQFF